This T cell receptor beta chain is from a study of blood T cell repertoires in COVID-19. The germline V gene has CDR1 MNHEY and CDR2 SVGAGI. The length of the CDR3 is 13 residues. J lost 8 bases, V lost 6 bases, and 4 bases had no gene match. TCRdb keeps only in-frame clones here, not all; method: immunoSEQ multiplex PCR. Here the sample spans roughly 58,000 clones, more than 55% being singletons. Those who participated ranged in age from about 18 to 89 years and resided in 20 to 25 US areas. Source material: PBMCs or T cells enriched from blood (not recorded which). This TCR was sampled from a woman aged 55-75 years who had been exposed to COVID-19. V is TRBV6-5 and J is TRBJ1-2, with 12 bases aligning to TRBD1. The CDR3 DNA is TGTGCCAGCAGGGGACAGGGGGCCGGCGGCTACACCTTC. It translates to CASRGQGAGGYTF.